The T cell receptor beta chain described here comes from a study of blood T cell repertoires in COVID-19. On the study more broadly: Collection of acute and convalescent COVID-19 samples took place in the United States, Italy and Spain. T cells, B-cell-depleted T cells, or PBMCs provided the cDNA or gDNA that served as material.

In the authors' workflow: It was from reference gene primer amplification that nucleated cell counts were estimated. Some clones are missing from TCRdb's copy, which holds only in-frame ones; the method was immunoSEQ multiplex PCR. That table supplies the V and J calls and clone size; D and trimming were determined from the DNA. The sample yields roughly 260,000 clones, 80% to 95% seen once. One Seattle source followed patients from active infection through their disease course. V was trimmed by 1 base and J by 4 bases, leaving 8 bases between them. Germline CDR1 and CDR2: SGHKS and YYEKEE (reference sequence). The CDR3 sequence is 13 residues long.

The chain is built from TRBV5-5 and TRBJ1-1; D may be TRBD1 (5 bases). The receptor was isolated from a person aged 18 to 30 with COVID-19, enrolled during active disease. Sample: peripheral blood. DNA for the CDR3: TGTGCCAGCAGCTTGCAGGGATCCACTGAAGCTTTCTTT. Its protein product is CASSLQGSTEAFF. The whole variable domain, remainder taken from reference TRBV5-5 and TRBJ1-1, is DAGVTQSPTHLIKTRGQQVTLRCSPISGHKSVSWYQQVLGQGPQFIFQYYEKEERGRGNFPDRFSARQFPNYSSELNVNALLLGDSALYLCASSLQGSTEAFFGQGTRLTVV.